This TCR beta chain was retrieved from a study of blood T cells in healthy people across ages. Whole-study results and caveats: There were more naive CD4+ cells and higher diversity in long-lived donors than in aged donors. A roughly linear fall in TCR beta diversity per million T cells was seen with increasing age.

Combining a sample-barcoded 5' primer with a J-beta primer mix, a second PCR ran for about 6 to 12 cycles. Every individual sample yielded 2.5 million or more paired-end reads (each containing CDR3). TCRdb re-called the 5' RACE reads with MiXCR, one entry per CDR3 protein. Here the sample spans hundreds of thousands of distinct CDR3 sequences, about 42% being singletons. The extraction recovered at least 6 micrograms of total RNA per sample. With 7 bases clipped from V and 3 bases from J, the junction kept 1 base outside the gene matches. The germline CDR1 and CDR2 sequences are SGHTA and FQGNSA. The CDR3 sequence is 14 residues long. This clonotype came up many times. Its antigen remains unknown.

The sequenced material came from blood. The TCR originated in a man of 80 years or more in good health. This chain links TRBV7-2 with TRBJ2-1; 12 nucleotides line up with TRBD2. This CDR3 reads CASTTSGSYNEQFF. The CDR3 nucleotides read TGTGCCAGCACGACTAGCGGGAGCTACAATGAGCAGTTCTTC.